This T cell receptor beta chain was sequenced during a study of T cell responses to AZD1222 COVID-19 vaccine. Generated by immunoSEQ multiplex PCR, the TCRdb table keeps only in-frame clones and is missing some. The sample gives approximately 130,000 clones, around 89% of which show up once; roughly a tenth is in the top ten. About this clone: No antigen is known for it.

The study, taken as a whole, reports: Donor demographics were predominantly white British with a female majority; clonal diversity may be underestimated.

The ends were cut back, 0 bases at V and 7 bases at J, with 13 bases in the middle. Looked up from germline, CDR1 is LGHNA and CDR2 is YSLEER. The CDR3 runs 15 residues. This TCR came from an adult who received the AZD1222 COVID-19 vaccine. V and J are TRBV4-3 and TRBJ2-1; D gene ambiguous. Source: peripheral blood, taken 28 days after the second AZD1222 dose. The DNA for the CDR3 is TGCGCCAGCAGCCAAGATGGGTGGGCCGGGAATGAGCAGTTCTTC. Translated, it gives CASSQDGWAGNEQFF.